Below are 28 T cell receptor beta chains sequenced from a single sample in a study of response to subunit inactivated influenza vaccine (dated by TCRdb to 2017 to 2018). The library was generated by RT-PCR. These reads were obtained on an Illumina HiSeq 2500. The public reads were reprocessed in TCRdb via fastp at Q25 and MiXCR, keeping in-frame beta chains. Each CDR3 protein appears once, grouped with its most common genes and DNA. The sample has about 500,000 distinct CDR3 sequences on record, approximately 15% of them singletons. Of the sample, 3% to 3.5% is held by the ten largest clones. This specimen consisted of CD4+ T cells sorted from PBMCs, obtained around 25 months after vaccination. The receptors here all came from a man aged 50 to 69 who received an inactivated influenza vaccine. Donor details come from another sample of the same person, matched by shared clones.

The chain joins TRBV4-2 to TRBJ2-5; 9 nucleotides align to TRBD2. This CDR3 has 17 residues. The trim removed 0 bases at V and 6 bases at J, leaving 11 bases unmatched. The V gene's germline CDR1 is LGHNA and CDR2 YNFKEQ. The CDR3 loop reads CASSQDWGRGGLKTQYF. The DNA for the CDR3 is TGTGCCAGCAGCCAAGATTGGGGGCGGGGGGGCCTGAAGACCCAGTACTTC.

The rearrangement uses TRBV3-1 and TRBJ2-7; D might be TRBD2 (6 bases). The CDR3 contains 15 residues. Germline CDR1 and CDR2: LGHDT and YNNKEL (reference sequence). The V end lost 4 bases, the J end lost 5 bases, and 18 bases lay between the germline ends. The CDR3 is CASSPQITSNHEQYF. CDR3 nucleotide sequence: TGTGCCAGCAGCCCCCAAATAACTAGCAACCACGAGCAGTACTTC.

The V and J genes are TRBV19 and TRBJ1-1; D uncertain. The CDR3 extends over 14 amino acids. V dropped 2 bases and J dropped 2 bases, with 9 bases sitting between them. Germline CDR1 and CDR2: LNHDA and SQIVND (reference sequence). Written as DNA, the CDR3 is TGTGCCAGTAGTATAATGGGAGGTAACACTGAAGCTTTCTTT. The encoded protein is CASSIMGGNTEAFF.

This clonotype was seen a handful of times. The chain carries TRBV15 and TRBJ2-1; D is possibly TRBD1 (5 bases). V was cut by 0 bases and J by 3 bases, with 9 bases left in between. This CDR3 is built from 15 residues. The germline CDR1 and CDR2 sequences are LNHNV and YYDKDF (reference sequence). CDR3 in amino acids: CATSREKGRYNEQFF. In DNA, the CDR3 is TGTGCCACCAGCAGAGAAAAGGGGCGCTACAATGAGCAGTTCTTC.

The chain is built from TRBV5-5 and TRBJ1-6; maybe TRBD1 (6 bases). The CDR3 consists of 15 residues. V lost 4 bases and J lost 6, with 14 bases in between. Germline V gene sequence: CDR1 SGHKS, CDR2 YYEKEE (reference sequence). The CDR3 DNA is TGTGCCAGCAGCCCCCAGGGGTTCGCTAATTCACCCCTCCACTTT. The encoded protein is CASSPQGFANSPLHF.

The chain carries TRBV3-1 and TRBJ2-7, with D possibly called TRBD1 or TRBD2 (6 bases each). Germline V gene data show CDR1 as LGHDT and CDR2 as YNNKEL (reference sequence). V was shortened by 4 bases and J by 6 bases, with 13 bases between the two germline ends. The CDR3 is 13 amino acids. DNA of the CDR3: TGTGCCAGCAGCCGGGGGCGGGGAAGCGAGCAGTACTTC. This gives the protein CASSRGRGSEQYF.

The CDR3 region is CASRDLLGSGGELFF. As DNA, the CDR3 is TGCGCCAGCAGGGATTTATTGGGTTCCGGCGGGGAGCTGTTTTTT. This chain uses TRBV5-1 with TRBJ2-2; the D is unclear. V shed 5 bases and J shed 7 bases, with 18 bases lying between them. CDR3 length: 15 amino acids. Germline lookup yields CDR1 SGHRS and CDR2 YFSETQ.

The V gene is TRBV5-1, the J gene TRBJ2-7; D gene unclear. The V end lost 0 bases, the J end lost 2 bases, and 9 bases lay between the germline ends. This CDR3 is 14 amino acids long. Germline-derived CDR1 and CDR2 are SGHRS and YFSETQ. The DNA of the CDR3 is TGCGCCAGCAGCTTGGGCCAGAATACCTACGAGCAGTACTTC. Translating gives CASSLGQNTYEQYF. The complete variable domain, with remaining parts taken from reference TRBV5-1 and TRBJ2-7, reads KAGVTQTPRYLIKTRGQQVTLSCSPISGHRSVSWYQQTPGQGLQFLFEYFSETQRNKGNFPGRFSGRQFSNSRSEMNVSTLELGDSALYLCASSLGQNTYEQYFGPGTRLTVT.

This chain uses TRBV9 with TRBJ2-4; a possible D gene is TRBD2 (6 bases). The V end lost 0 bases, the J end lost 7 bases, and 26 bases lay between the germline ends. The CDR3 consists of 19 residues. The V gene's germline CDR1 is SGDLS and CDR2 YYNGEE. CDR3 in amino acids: CASSVATGSGVSQANIQYF. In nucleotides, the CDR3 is TGTGCCAGCAGCGTAGCTACAGGTAGCGGTGTCTCCCAGGCGAACATTCAGTACTTC.

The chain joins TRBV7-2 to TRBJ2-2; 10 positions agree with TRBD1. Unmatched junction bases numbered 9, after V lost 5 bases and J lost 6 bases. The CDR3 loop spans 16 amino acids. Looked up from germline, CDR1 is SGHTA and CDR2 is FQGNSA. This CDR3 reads CASSVTGTGVSGELFF. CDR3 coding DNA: TGTGCCAGCAGCGTGACCGGGACAGGGGTTTCCGGGGAGCTGTTTTTT.

The CDR3 DNA reads as TGTGCCAGTAGCGGGGAAACCCACACTGAAGCTTTCTTT. It codes for CASSGETHTEAFF. The rearrangement uses TRBV19 and TRBJ1-1, with no clear D. V lost 6 bases to trimming and J lost 3 bases, with 11 bases between them. There are 13 residues in the CDR3. Germline loops: CDR1 LNHDA, CDR2 SQIVND (reference sequence). Combining the CDR3 with reference TRBV19 and TRBJ1-1 gives the whole variable domain DGGITQSPKYLFRKEGQNVTLSCEQNLNHDAMYWYRQDPGQGLRLIYYSQIVNDFQKGDIAEGYSVSREKKESFPLTVTSAQKNPTAFYLCASSGETHTEAFFGQGTRLTVV.

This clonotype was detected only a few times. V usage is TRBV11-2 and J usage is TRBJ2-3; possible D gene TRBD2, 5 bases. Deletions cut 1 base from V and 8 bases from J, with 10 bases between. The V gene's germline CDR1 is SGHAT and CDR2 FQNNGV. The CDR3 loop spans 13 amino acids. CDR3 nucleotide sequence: TGTGCCAGCAGCTTAGGAGGGCCCTCTACGCAGTATTTT. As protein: CASSLGGPSTQYF.

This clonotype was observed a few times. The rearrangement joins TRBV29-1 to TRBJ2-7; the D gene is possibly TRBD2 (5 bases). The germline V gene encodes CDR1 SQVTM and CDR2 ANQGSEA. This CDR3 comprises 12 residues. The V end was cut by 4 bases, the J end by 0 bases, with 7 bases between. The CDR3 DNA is TGCAGCGTTGGGGAGAGCTCCTACGAGCAGTACTTC. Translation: CSVGESSYEQYF.

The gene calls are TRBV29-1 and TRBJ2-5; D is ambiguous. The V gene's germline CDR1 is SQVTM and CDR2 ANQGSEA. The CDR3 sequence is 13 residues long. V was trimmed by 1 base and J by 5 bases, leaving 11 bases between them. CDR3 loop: CSVEVGKGETQYF. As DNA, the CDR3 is TGCAGCGTTGAAGTGGGGAAGGGCGAGACCCAGTACTTC. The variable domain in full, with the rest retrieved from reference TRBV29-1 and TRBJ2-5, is SAVISQKPSRDICQRGTSLTIQCQVDSQVTMMFWYRQQPGQSLTLIATANQGSEATYESGFVIDKFPISRPNLTFSTLTVSNMSPEDSSIYLCSVEVGKGETQYFGPGTRLLVL.

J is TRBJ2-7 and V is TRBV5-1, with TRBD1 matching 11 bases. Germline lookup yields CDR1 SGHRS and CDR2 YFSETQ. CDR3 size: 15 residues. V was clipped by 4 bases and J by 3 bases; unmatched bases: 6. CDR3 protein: CASSAGTGGLYEQYF. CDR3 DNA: TGCGCCAGCAGCGCCGGGACAGGGGGTCTCTACGAGCAGTACTTC. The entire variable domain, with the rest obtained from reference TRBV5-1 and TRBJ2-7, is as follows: KAGVTQTPRYLIKTRGQQVTLSCSPISGHRSVSWYQQTPGQGLQFLFEYFSETQRNKGNFPGRFSGRQFSNSRSEMNVSTLELGDSALYLCASSAGTGGLYEQYFGPGTRLTVT.

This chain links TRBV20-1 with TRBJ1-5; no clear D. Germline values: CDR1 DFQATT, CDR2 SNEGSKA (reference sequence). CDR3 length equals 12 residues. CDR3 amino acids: CSGGYSNQPQHF. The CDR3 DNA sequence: TGCAGCGGAGGATATAGCAATCAGCCCCAGCATTTT.

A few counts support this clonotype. The CDR3 coding sequence is TGCGCCAGCAGCCAAGAGGGGGGGACTGAAGCTTTCTTT. Protein sequence: CASSQEGGTEAFF. The chain recombines TRBV4-3 with TRBJ1-1; weak D call: TRBD1 (5 bases). Germline V gene lookup returns CDR1 LGHNA and CDR2 YSLEER. Trimming took off 0 bases at V and 5 bases at J, with 7 bases between the two ends. The CDR3 loop spans 13 amino acids.

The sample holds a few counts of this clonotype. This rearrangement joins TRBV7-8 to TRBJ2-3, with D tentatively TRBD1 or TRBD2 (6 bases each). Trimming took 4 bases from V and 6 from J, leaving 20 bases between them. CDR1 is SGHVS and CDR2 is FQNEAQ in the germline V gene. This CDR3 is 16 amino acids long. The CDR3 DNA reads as TGTGCCAGCAGCTCCGGGGGCATCGAGGACACGGATACGCAGTATTTT. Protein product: CASSSGGIEDTDTQYF.

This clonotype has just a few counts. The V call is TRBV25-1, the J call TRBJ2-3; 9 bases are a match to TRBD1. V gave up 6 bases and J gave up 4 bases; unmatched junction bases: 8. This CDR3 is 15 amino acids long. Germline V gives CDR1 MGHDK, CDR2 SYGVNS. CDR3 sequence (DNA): TGTGCCAGCAGAGATGGACAGGGGTTTGCAGATACGCAGTATTTT. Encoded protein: CASRDGQGFADTQYF.

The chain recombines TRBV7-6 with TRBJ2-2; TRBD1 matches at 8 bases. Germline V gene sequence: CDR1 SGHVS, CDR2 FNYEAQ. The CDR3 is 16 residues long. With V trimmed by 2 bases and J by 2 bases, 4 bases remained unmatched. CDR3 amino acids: CASSLMGQANTGELFF. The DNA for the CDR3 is TGTGCCAGCAGCTTAATGGGACAGGCTAACACCGGGGAGCTGTTTTTT.

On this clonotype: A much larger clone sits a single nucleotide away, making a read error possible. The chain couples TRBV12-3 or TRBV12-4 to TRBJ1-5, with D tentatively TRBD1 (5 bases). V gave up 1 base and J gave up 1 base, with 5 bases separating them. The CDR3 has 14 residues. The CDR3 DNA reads TGTGCCAGCAGTTTAGAGGGGAGCAATCAGCCCCAGCATTTT. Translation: CASSLEGSNQPQHF.

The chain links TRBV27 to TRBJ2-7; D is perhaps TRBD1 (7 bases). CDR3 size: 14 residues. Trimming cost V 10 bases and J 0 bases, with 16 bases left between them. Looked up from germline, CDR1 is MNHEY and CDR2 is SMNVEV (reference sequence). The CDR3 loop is CATQGGPSSYEQYF. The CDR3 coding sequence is TGTGCCACCCAGGGGGGACCTAGCTCCTACGAGCAGTACTTC.

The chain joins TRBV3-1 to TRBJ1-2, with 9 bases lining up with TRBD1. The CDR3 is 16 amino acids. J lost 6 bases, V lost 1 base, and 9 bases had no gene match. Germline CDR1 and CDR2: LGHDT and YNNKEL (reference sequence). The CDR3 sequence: CASSQGLGGTGNGYTF. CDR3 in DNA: TGTGCCAGCAGCCAAGGGTTGGGGGGGACAGGGAATGGCTACACCTTC.

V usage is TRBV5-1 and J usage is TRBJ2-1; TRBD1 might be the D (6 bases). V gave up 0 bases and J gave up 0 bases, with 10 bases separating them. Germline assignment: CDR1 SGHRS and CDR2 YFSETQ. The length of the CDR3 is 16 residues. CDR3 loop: CASSLGTDFSYNEQFF. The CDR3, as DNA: TGCGCCAGCAGCTTGGGGACAGATTTCTCCTACAATGAGCAGTTCTTC.

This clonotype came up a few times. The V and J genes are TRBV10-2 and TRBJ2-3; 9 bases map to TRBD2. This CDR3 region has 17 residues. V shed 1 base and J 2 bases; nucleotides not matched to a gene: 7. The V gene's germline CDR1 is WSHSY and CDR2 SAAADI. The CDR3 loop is CASSEWTAGGLTDTQYF. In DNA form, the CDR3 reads TGCGCCAGCAGTGAGTGGACGGCGGGGGGGCTCACAGATACGCAGTATTTT.

The CDR3 here is CASGEGAPRTGELFF. The CDR3, as DNA: TGTGCCAGCGGCGAGGGGGCCCCCAGGACCGGGGAGCTGTTTTTT. The J gene is TRBJ2-2, the V gene TRBV28; 7 nucleotides align to TRBD1. The V segment lost 8 bases and the J segment 5 bases; nucleotides outside the gene matches: 11. Germline lookup yields CDR1 MDHEN and CDR2 SYDVKM. CDR3 size: 15 residues.

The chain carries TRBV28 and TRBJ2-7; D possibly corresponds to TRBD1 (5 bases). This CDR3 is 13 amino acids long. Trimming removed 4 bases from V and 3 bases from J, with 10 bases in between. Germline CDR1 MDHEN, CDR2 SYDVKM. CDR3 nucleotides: TGTGCCAGCAGTTCGACAGTGAACTACGAGCAGTACTTC. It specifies CASSSTVNYEQYF.

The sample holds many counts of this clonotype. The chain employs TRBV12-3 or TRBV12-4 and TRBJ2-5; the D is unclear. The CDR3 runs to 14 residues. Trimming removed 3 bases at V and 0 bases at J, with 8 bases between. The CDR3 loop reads CASSFSRDQETQYF. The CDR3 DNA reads TGTGCCAGCAGTTTCAGTCGAGACCAAGAGACCCAGTACTTC.